The source of this T cell receptor (beta chain) is a study of T cell repertoires in cytomegalovirus infection. Study-level findings and limits: Identification of carriers of CMV plus the relevant HLA was achieved through cumulative public TCR beta family frequency.

This clonotype was observed at least ten times. The antigen is not known. Via MiXCR, TCRdb re-called the reads, giving one row per CDR3 protein. The sample has under 300,000 distinct CDR3 sequences, about 12% seen once. This CDR3 spans 16 amino acids. V shed 5 bases and J shed 0 bases, with 15 bases lying between them. The germline V gene has CDR1 KGHDR and CDR2 SFDVKD. The sequenced sample was PBMCs. This TCR derives from a human donor in good health (CMV status not recorded). Some clones in this sample may be carry-over from other donors' samples. V gene TRBV24-1 combines with J gene TRBJ1-1, with D uncertain. Here the CDR3 DNA reads TGTGCCACCAGTGGGGAGGGTAGAGGAATGAACACTGAAGCTTTCTTT. It codes for CATSGEGRGMNTEAFF.